Presented here are 20 T cell receptor beta chains from one specimen sequenced in a study of control samples from healthy donors and cancer patients. Clones were sequenced by immunoSEQ multiplex PCR, and TCRdb holds only the in-frame ones, with some missing. Of about 130,000 clones listed, over 75% are singletons. Source material: blood. All receptors come from a man aged 18-30 years in good health.

This chain connects TRBV6-5 to TRBJ2-7; 8 bases match TRBD1. Germline CDR1 is MNHEY and CDR2 is SVGAGI. Germline trimming cut 7 bases from V and 7 bases from J; bases unmatched to any gene: 6. The CDR3 is 12 amino acids. In nucleotides, the CDR3 is TGTGCCAGCACGACAGGGGCGGGGGAGCAGTACTTC. This translates into CASTTGAGEQYF.

V is TRBV29-1 and J is TRBJ2-4; no firm D call. CDR3 length: 14 amino acids. V shed 0 bases and J shed 7 bases, with 13 bases lying between them. CDR1 and CDR2 from the germline V gene are SQVTM and ANQGSEA. CDR3 amino acids: CSVEEGKRLNIQYF. CDR3 nucleotides: TGCAGCGTTGAAGAGGGGAAGAGATTGAACATTCAGTACTTC.

V gene TRBV10-3 combines with J gene TRBJ2-2; a possible D gene is TRBD2 (5 bases). Trimming took 5 bases from V and 7 from J, leaving 8 bases between them. The CDR3 contains 12 residues. Germline assignment: CDR1 ENHRY and CDR2 SYGVKD. CDR3 sequence (DNA): TGTGCCATCAGTCTAGCCGGCGGGGAGCTGTTTTTT. Residues: CAISLAGGELFF.

This clone was counted a single time. The chain carries TRBV29-1 and TRBJ2-5; no clear D. Between the trimmed V and J ends, which lost 8 bases and 5 bases, there was a span of 15 bases. The CDR3 extends over 12 amino acids. Germline loops: CDR1 SQVTM, CDR2 ANQGSEA. The CDR3 nucleotides read TGCAGCCTCTCTCAAGGGATGGAGACCCAGTACTTC. It yields the protein CSLSQGMETQYF.

The V and J genes are TRBV7-3 and TRBJ2-1, with no clear D. This CDR3 has 12 amino acids. The germline CDR1 and CDR2 sequences are SGHTA and FQGTGA. V was shortened by 4 bases and J by 5 bases, with 6 bases between the two germline ends. This CDR3 reads CASSSDHNEQFF. CDR3 DNA sequence: TGTGCCAGCAGCTCCGATCACAATGAGCAGTTCTTC.

This sequence joins TRBV7-6 and TRBJ2-1; D might be TRBD2 (6 bases). Germline V gives CDR1 SGHVS, CDR2 FNYEAQ. V was cut by 5 bases and J by 0 bases, with 23 bases left in between. This CDR3 contains 19 residues. CDR3 region: CASSPGRGLRVSSYNEQFF. CDR3 DNA sequence: TGTGCCAGCAGCCCCGGAAGGGGACTCCGTGTTAGCTCCTACAATGAGCAGTTCTTC.

The chain employs TRBV4-1 and TRBJ2-7; no reliable D call. V lost 1 base and J lost 5, with 12 bases in between. The germline V gene has CDR1 MGHRA and CDR2 YSYEKL. The CDR3 is made up of 14 amino acids. The CDR3 DNA reads TGCGCCAGCAGCCAAGGGCCAGATTTGGACGAGCAGTACTTC. The encoded protein is CASSQGPDLDEQYF.

The chain joins TRBV14 to TRBJ2-2; 8 nucleotides match TRBD2. J was trimmed by 11 bases and V by 3 bases; bases with no gene match: 5. The CDR3 runs 13 residues. Germline V lookup: CDR1 SGHDN, CDR2 FVKESK. For the CDR3, the DNA is TGTGCCAGCAGCCACGGGGGACTAGTAGAGCTGTTTTTT. Protein sequence: CASSHGGLVELFF.

V gene TRBV18 combines with J gene TRBJ1-4; perhaps TRBD1 as D (6 bases). The germline V gene has CDR1 KGHSH and CDR2 LQKENI. The CDR3 length is 14 residues. V lost 8 bases and J 0 bases, leaving 10 bases between the germline ends. The DNA of the CDR3 is TGTGCCAGCCAACGACAGGCAACTAATGAAAAACTGTTTTTT. It encodes CASQRQATNEKLFF.

V is TRBV2 and J is TRBJ1-5; TRBD1 might be the D (5 bases). Germline values: CDR1 SNHLY, CDR2 FYNNEI. Trimming removed 7 bases from V and 5 bases from J, with 15 bases in between. The CDR3 runs 14 residues. DNA for the CDR3: TGTGCCAGCAACGGGGACTCCGGTTATCAGCCCCAGCATTTT. The encoded protein is CASNGDSGYQPQHF. The full variable domain, in which reference TRBV2 and TRBJ1-5 provide the parts outside the CDR3, is EPEVTQTPSHQVTQMGQEVILRCVPISNHLYFYWYRQILGQKVEFLVSFYNNEISEKSEIFDDQFSVERPDGSNFTLKIRSTKLEDSAMYFCASNGDSGYQPQHFGDGTRLSIL.

The chain employs TRBV10-2 and TRBJ1-2; D might be TRBD1 (5 bases). V was cut by 3 bases and J by 8 bases, with 10 bases left in between. The CDR3 has 12 residues. Germline CDR1 WSHSY, CDR2 SAAADI. The CDR3 region has the DNA TGCGCCAGCAGTGACAGGGCGAAGGGCTACACCTTC. It yields the protein CASSDRAKGYTF.

The chain carries TRBV6-4 and TRBJ2-1; D may be TRBD1 (5 bases). This CDR3 has 16 amino acids. Germline values: CDR1 MRHNA, CDR2 SNTAGT. Trimming stripped 2 bases from V and 10 bases from J, with 21 bases between. The CDR3 sequence: CASSDPRFTGAHEQFF. The CDR3 bases are TGTGCCAGCAGTGACCCCAGATTCACAGGCGCCCACGAGCAGTTCTTC.

This clone was picked up one time. V and J are TRBV19 and TRBJ2-7; the match to TRBD1 covers 8 bases. Germline V gene lookup returns CDR1 LNHDA and CDR2 SQIVND (reference sequence). The CDR3 spans 16 residues. Unmatched junction bases numbered 5, after V lost 1 base and J lost 0 bases. The CDR3 DNA reads TGTGCCAGTAGTATAGGCGGCAGGGGGCGCTCCTACGAGCAGTACTTC. It yields the protein CASSIGGRGRSYEQYF.

V gene TRBV29-1 combines with J gene TRBJ1-2; no reliable D call. Deletions cut 5 bases from V and 3 bases from J, with 13 bases between. The CDR3 is made up of 13 amino acids. CDR1 is SQVTM and CDR2 is ANQGSEA in the germline V gene. The CDR3 loop is CSVMIPSHYGYTF. The CDR3 coding sequence is TGCAGCGTTATGATCCCTTCCCACTATGGCTACACCTTC. The variable domain in full, with the rest retrieved from reference TRBV29-1 and TRBJ1-2, is SAVISQKPSRDICQRGTSLTIQCQVDSQVTMMFWYRQQPGQSLTLIATANQGSEATYESGFVIDKFPISRPNLTFSTLTVSNMSPEDSSIYLCSVMIPSHYGYTFGSGTRLTVV.

The rearrangement links TRBV19 to TRBJ1-2; 7 bases are shared with TRBD1. V shed 3 bases and J 4 bases; nucleotides not matched to a gene: 5. Germline CDR1 LNHDA, CDR2 SQIVND (reference sequence). The CDR3 consists of 14 residues. For the CDR3, the DNA is TGTGCCAGTAGTATTCGACAGGGATCCTATGGCTACACCTTC. The encoded protein is CASSIRQGSYGYTF.

The V and J genes are TRBV12-3 or TRBV12-4 and TRBJ2-3; D is ambiguous. The CDR3 has 13 residues. Trimming stripped 3 bases from V and 2 bases from J, with 6 bases between. CDR3 nucleotide sequence: TGTGCCAGCAGTTTGGGGTACACAGATACGCAGTATTTT. Translation: CASSLGYTDTQYF.

The gene calls are TRBV10-1 and TRBJ2-3; either TRBD1 or TRBD2 may supply D (6 bases each). The germline V gene encodes CDR1 WNHNN and CDR2 SYGVQD (reference sequence). This CDR3 region has 15 residues. V lost 4 bases and J lost 4, with 15 bases in between. The CDR3 DNA is TGCGCCAGCAGTGGACGGGGGCCGGTCGCAGATACGCAGTATTTT. Amino acids: CASSGRGPVADTQYF.

This chain joins TRBV27 and TRBJ1-5; D may be TRBD1 (5 bases). From germline, CDR1 is MNHEY and CDR2 SMNVEV (reference sequence). V lost 2 bases and J 4 bases, leaving 12 bases between the germline ends. The CDR3 totals 15 residues. CDR3 bases: TGTGCCAGCAGTTTACTAGGGGATCGGAATCAGCCCCAGCATTTT. Its protein product is CASSLLGDRNQPQHF.

Details on this clone: This sample also contains other DNA sequences that code for the same CDR3. V is TRBV19 and J is TRBJ1-3, with D unresolved. Trimming removed 3 bases from V and 0 bases from J, with 9 bases in between. CDR3 length: 15 amino acids. CDR1 and CDR2 from the germline V gene are LNHDA and SQIVND (reference sequence). CDR3 protein: CASSIGGSSGNTIYF. CDR3 in DNA: TGTGCCAGTAGTATCGGAGGGAGCTCTGGAAACACCATATATTTT. Combining the CDR3 with reference TRBV19 and TRBJ1-3 gives the whole variable domain DGGITQSPKYLFRKEGQNVTLSCEQNLNHDAMYWYRQDPGQGLRLIYYSQIVNDFQKGDIAEGYSVSREKKESFPLTVTSAQKNPTAFYLCASSIGGSSGNTIYFGEGSWLTVV.

The table lists this clone with a few counts. This rearrangement joins TRBV10-2 to TRBJ2-7, with 7 bases fitting TRBD2. Germline CDR1 WSHSY, CDR2 SAAADI. V shed 2 bases and J 6 bases; nucleotides not matched to a gene: 10. This CDR3 spans 15 amino acids. The CDR3 here is CASSEPGLVKGEQYF. As DNA, the CDR3 is TGCGCCAGCAGTGAGCCAGGACTAGTCAAGGGCGAGCAGTACTTC.